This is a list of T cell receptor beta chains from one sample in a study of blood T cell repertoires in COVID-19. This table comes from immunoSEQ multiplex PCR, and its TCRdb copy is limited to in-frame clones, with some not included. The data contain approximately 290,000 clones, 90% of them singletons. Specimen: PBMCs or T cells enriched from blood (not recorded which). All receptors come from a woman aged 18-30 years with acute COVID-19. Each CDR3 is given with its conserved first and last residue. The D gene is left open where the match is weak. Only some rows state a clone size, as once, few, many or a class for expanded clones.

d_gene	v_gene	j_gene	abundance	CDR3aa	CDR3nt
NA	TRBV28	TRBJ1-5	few	CASRGKLRPGSNQPQHF	TGTGCCAGCAGAGGCAAGCTACGTCCAGGTAGCAATCAGCCCCAGCATTTT
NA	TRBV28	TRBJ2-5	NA	CASTEQETQYF	TGTGCCAGCACCGAGCAAGAGACCCAGTACTTC
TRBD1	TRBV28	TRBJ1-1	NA	CASSLWLSDRGQMNTEAFF	TGTGCCAGCAGTTTATGGTTATCGGACAGGGGGCAGATGAACACTGAAGCTTTCTTT
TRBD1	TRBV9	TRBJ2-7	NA	CASSVGAGTATYEQYF	TGTGCCAGCAGCGTAGGAGCTGGGACAGCCACCTACGAGCAGTACTTC
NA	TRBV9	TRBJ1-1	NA	CASSSHGGLGAEAFF	TGTGCCAGCAGCTCCCACGGGGGGCTTGGGGCTGAAGCTTTCTTT
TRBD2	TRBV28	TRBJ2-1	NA	CASSLFSSGNDEQFF	TGTGCCAGCAGTTTATTTTCTAGCGGGAACGATGAGCAGTTCTTC
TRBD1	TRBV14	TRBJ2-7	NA	CASSQGDRDRHEQYF	TGTGCCAGCAGCCAGGGGGACAGGGACCGGCACGAGCAGTACTTC
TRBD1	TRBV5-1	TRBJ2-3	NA	CASSLGQGASTDTQYF	TGCGCCAGCAGCCTGGGACAGGGGGCCAGCACAGATACGCAGTATTTT
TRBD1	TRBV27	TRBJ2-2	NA	CASSSRGWTGELFF	TGTGCCAGCAGTTCCAGGGGGTGGACCGGGGAGCTGTTTTTT
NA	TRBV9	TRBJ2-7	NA	CASSYGGGPYEQYF	TGTGCCAGCAGCTATGGGGGGGGCCCGTACGAGCAGTACTTC
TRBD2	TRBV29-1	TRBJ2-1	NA	CSPGEGTVAGGPNEQFF	TGCAGCCCCGGGGAGGGAACCGTAGCGGGAGGGCCAAATGAGCAGTTCTTC
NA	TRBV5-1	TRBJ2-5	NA	CASSRGAYPQETQYF	TGCGCCAGCAGCCGTGGGGCCTACCCACAAGAGACCCAGTACTTC
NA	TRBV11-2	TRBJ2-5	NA	CASSQGLSETQYF	TGTGCCAGCAGCCAGGGCCTAAGCGAGACCCAGTACTTC
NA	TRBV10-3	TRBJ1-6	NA	CASSGQQNSPLHF	TGTGCCTCCTCTGGACAGCAGAATTCACCCCTCCACTTT
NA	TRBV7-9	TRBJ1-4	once	CASSLGRDTRVEKLFF	TGTGCCAGCAGCTTAGGCCGGGACACAAGGGTGGAAAAACTGTTTTTT
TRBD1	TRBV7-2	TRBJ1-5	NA	CASSVNAPTGGQPQHF	TGTGCCAGCAGCGTTAATGCCCCCACAGGGGGCCAGCCCCAGCATTTT
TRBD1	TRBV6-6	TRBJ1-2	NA	CASSLPGQGPDGYTF	TGTGCCAGCAGTTTACCGGGACAGGGGCCAGATGGCTACACCTTC
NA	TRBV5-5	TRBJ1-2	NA	CASSLGAVPRRGYTF	TGTGCCAGCAGCTTGGGTGCAGTCCCTAGGAGGGGCTACACCTTC
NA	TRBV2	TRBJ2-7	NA	CASGGLRLNEQYF	TGTGCCAGCGGGGGCCTTCGCTTGAACGAGCAGTACTTC
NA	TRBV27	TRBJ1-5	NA	CASSFTADSNQPQHF	TGTGCCAGCAGTTTCACAGCTGATAGCAATCAGCCCCAGCATTTT
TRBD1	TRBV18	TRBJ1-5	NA	CASSPPRTGTSDSNQPQHF	TGTGCCAGCTCACCACCCCGGACAGGGACATCCGATAGCAATCAGCCCCAGCATTTT
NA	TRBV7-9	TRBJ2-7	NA	CASSGVFQGYEQYF	TGTGCCAGCAGCGGGGTCTTTCAGGGTTACGAGCAGTACTTC
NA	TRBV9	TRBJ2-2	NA	CASSVSQGTNTGELFF	TGTGCCAGCAGCGTATCTCAGGGGACGAACACCGGGGAGCTGTTTTTT
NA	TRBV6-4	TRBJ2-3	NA	CASRGLPGDTQYF	TGTGCCAGCAGGGGACTGCCAGGGGATACGCAGTATTTT
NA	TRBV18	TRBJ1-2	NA	CASSPSGRESYGYTF	TGTGCCAGCTCACCATCCGGACGGGAAAGCTATGGCTACACCTTC
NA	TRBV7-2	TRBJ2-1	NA	CASAILASELYNEQFF	TGTGCCAGCGCTATTCTGGCTAGCGAGCTCTACAATGAGCAGTTCTTC
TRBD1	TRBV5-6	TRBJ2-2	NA	CASSLVQGDTGELFF	TGTGCCAGCAGCTTGGTGCAGGGGGACACCGGGGAGCTGTTTTTT
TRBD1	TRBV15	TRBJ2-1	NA	CATSRDRLSSYNEQFF	TGTGCCACCAGCAGGGACAGGTTGAGCTCCTACAATGAGCAGTTCTTC
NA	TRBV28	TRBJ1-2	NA	CASSSGRSYGYTF	TGTGCCAGCAGTTCAGGTAGATCCTATGGCTACACCTTC
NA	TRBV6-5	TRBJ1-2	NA	CASREQGYTF	TGTGCCAGCAGGGAGCAAGGCTACACCTTC
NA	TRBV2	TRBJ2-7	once	CASRAGTYEQYF	TGTGCCAGCAGGGCGGGGACCTACGAGCAGTACTTC
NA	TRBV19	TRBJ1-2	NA	CAKQTGLYGYTF	TGTGCCAAACAGACAGGACTCTATGGCTACACCTTC
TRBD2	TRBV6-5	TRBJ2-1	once	CASSSSGRANEQFF	TGTGCCAGCAGTTCTAGCGGGAGGGCCAATGAGCAGTTCTTC